This TCR beta chain is drawn from a study of CD8 T cells in ankylosing spondylitis (TCRdb year 2017). General notes on the study: The study set out to find disease-linked TCR variants by profiling T cell receptor beta repertoires in ankylosing spondylitis patients and healthy donors. The whole study cohort included 108 healthy donors and 20 to 30 ankylosing spondylitis patients. Peripheral blood was sampled, and synovial fluid was additionally collected from ankylosing spondylitis patients. Study-wide conclusions, independent of this receptor: The disease-linked clones had a CD8+ phenotype and were found at relatively low frequencies in peripheral blood. Some TCR beta motif variants had previously been reported in synovial fluid and blood of reactive arthritis patients, which suggested common disease-initiation mechanisms. Blood from ankylosing spondylitis patients appeared to be characterized by a TCR beta motif composed of 7 to 9 highly homologous amino acid variants. Significant enrichment of the disease-linked clones was reported in matched synovial fluid samples from ankylosing spondylitis patients.

Reads for this sample came from an Illumina HiSeq 2500. Quantitative 5'-RACE with molecular barcodes was the method used to prepare the TCR beta libraries. The original methods were these. A new computational method based on a probabilistic model of VDJ rearrangement was used to identify disease-linked TCR variants. TCRdb ran its own pipeline on the public reads, namely fastp trimming at Q25 and MiXCR clone calling, and kept in-frame beta chains. When rows share a CDR3 protein, they turn into one entry using the most common DNA and genes. TCRdb assigned the V and J calls; the authors' analysis was not used. Present in this sample are 200,000 to 250,000 distinct CDR3 sequences, about 7.3% of which were seen just once. Together, the top ten hold about 14% of the sample. Trimming at the junction amounts to 5 bases on V and 8 bases on J, and the germline ends lie 24 bases apart. The CDR3 spans 16 residues, from the cysteine through the phenylalanine. Only the CDR3 DNA stays, 48 bases, in frame from base 1. Via the germline V gene (reference sequence), CDR1 is MNHEY and CDR2 SMNVEV.

This clonotype has at least ten counts. What antigen it recognizes has not been identified. No clone much larger than this one lies a single base away; base qualities are absent. Material: blood, either unsorted or a sorted T cell fraction (not recorded which). This receptor was identified in a male donor with ankylosing spondylitis. The chain is encoded by TRBV27 joined to TRBJ2-5; D gene: possibly TRBD2, on 5 matching bases. For the CDR3, the sequence is CASSPLTRATSLTQYF. The nucleotide sequence reads TGTGCCAGCAGTCCCTTAACGCGGGCGACGAGCTTAACCCAGTACTTC.